Shown below are 18 T cell receptor beta chains from a single sample sequenced in a study of blood T cells in healthy people across ages (dated by TCRdb to 2014 to 2015). Library construction relied on 5' RACE. Sequencing instrument: Illumina HiSeq 2500. A second roughly 7 to 12 cycle PCR used a sample-barcoded 5' primer and a J-beta primer mix. TCRdb reprocessed the public reads (quality trimming at Q25 with fastp, clone calling with MiXCR) and kept in-frame beta chains. CDR3 protein duplicates are merged, each entry listing the most common genes and DNA. This sample is represented by 1.5 million to 2 million distinct CDR3 sequences; approximately 28% of them were singletons. The ten biggest clones cover roughly 8% of the sample. Sequences were obtained from blood. The origin of the receptors is a woman under 40 in good health.

Remarks on this clonotype: With a much larger clone just one base away, this may be a read error. The chain couples TRBV6-5 to TRBJ2-5; D not certain. The CDR3 covers 14 residues. Germline assignment: CDR1 MNHEY and CDR2 SVGAGI. The CDR3 sequence: CASSPPRPPETQDF. CDR3 DNA sequence: TGTGCCAGCAGTCCTCCTCGTCCCCCGGAGACCCAGGACTTC.

This sequence joins TRBV5-1 and TRBJ1-2; TRBD1 aligns across 11 bases. CDR3 length: 14 amino acids. The trim removed 0 bases at V and 13 bases at J, leaving 8 bases unmatched. CDR1 is SGHRS, CDR2 YFSETQ, per germline. The CDR3 reads CASSLEGTGGAGTF. The CDR3 bases are TGCGCCAGCAGCTTGGAAGGGACAGGGGGAGCTGGCACCTTC.

The chain carries TRBV2 and TRBJ1-1; D unclear. The CDR3 is 12 amino acids. The germline CDR1 and CDR2 sequences are SNHLY and FYNNEI. V was cut by 4 bases and J by 7 bases, with 10 bases left in between. Here the CDR3 reads CASSGTRFEAFF. CDR3 nucleotides: TGTGCCAGCAGTGGAACGAGGTTTGAAGCTTTCTTT.

Note on this clonotype: This may stem from a read error, because a much larger clone lies one nucleotide away. The chain combines TRBV2 with TRBJ2-5; D perhaps matches TRBD1 (5 bases). Germline values: CDR1 SNHLY, CDR2 FYNNEI. This CDR3 has 13 amino acids. This chain's CDR3 is CAGRDDSQETQYF. CDR3 in DNA: TGTGCCGGCAGAGACGACAGCCAAGAGACCCAGTACTTC.

CDR3 bases: TGCAGAGCCCTGGGCGGGGTCGGAGGCACTGAAGCTTTCTTT. It encodes CRALGGVGGTEAFF. This chain joins TRBV20-1 and TRBJ1-1; D not resolved. The CDR3 length is 14 residues. Germline V gene sequence: CDR1 DFQATT, CDR2 SNEGSKA (reference sequence).

J is TRBJ1-4 and V is TRBV5-1, with D hard to call. Germline V gene data show CDR1 as SGHRS and CDR2 as YFSETQ. CDR3 length: 14 residues. The ends were cut back, 0 bases at V and 6 bases at J, with 9 bases in the middle. The CDR3 is CASSLVTSHEKLFF. The CDR3 DNA reads as TGCGCCAGCAGCTTGGTGACATCCCATGAAAAACTGTTTTTT.

This clonotype turned up a few times. The rearrangement uses TRBV7-2 and TRBJ2-3; TRBD2 matches 9 bases. The CDR3 is 17 amino acids. Unmatched junction bases numbered 17, after V lost 5 bases and J lost 8 bases. The germline V gene has CDR1 SGHTA and CDR2 FQGNSA. The CDR3 is CASSLGGVAGASSTQYF. DNA of the CDR3: TGTGCCAGCAGCCTAGGAGGTGTAGCGGGAGCCTCCAGTACGCAGTATTTT.

This clonotype was seen a few times. The rearrangement uses TRBV5-1 and TRBJ2-1; D is uncertain. Trimming stripped 6 bases from V and 0 bases from J, with 10 bases between. This CDR3 contains 14 residues. CDR1 is SGHRS, CDR2 YFSETQ, per germline. CDR3 region: CASTSMSSYNEQFF. The CDR3 DNA reads TGCGCCAGCACGTCTATGAGCTCCTACAATGAGCAGTTCTTC.

This clonotype was seen a handful of times. The gene calls are TRBV5-5 and TRBJ1-5; no clear D gene. CDR1 SGHKS and CDR2 YYEKEE come from the germline V gene (reference sequence). The CDR3 is made up of 16 amino acids. The V end was cut by 1 base, the J end by 4 bases, with 15 bases between. CDR3 amino acids: CASSLYYPVLNQPQHF. As DNA, the CDR3 is TGTGCCAGCAGCTTGTATTACCCCGTCCTTAATCAGCCCCAGCATTTT.

The CDR3 loop reads CASSFGDSEGTQYF. In DNA, the CDR3 is TGCGCCAGCAGCTTTGGCGATTCCGAGGGGACCCAGTACTTC. V and J are TRBV5-1 and TRBJ2-5; D is possibly TRBD2 (5 bases). Germline V CDR1 and CDR2: SGHRS, YFSETQ. Trimming took 2 bases from V and 7 from J, leaving 15 bases between them. This CDR3 region has 14 residues.

This rearrangement joins TRBV10-3 to TRBJ1-2; D is unresolved. The CDR3 has 16 residues. Per the germline V gene, CDR1 is ENHRY and CDR2 is SYGVKD. V lost 6 bases, J lost 5 bases, and 22 bases lay in between. In DNA, the CDR3 is TGTGCCATCAGACCCTCCGGAGGGCAGGCGTTGTATGGCTACACCTTC. This codes for CAIRPSGGQALYGYTF.

Here the CDR3 reads CASSLLIGTSGGEQYF. CDR3 coding DNA: TGTGCCAGCAGTTTATTAATCGGGACTAGCGGGGGCGAGCAGTACTTC. This chain uses TRBV27 with TRBJ2-7; 14 positions agree with TRBD2. Trimming at V came to 1 base and at J to 6 bases, leaving 5 bases not matched to a gene. Germline V gene sequence: CDR1 MNHEY, CDR2 SMNVEV (reference sequence). The CDR3 consists of 16 residues.

This clonotype was observed at least ten times. The chain has TRBV12-3 or TRBV12-4 and TRBJ2-7; D not certain. V was pared by 3 bases and J by 2 bases, with 8 bases between. This CDR3 region has 13 residues. The CDR3 DNA reads TGTGCCAGCAGTTTTACGAGCCCCTACGAGCAGTACTTC. As protein: CASSFTSPYEQYF.

This clonotype was recorded a few times. The chain employs TRBV29-1 and TRBJ1-1; the D is unclear. V was shortened by 7 bases and J by 0 bases, with 6 bases between the two germline ends. Germline V CDR1 and CDR2: SQVTM, ANQGSEA. This CDR3 has 11 residues. The CDR3 DNA reads TGCAGCGGACACATGAACACTGAAGCTTTCTTT. Residues: CSGHMNTEAFF.

This clonotype showed up just a few times. The chain uses TRBV6-1 and TRBJ2-7; D ambiguous. The CDR3 runs 15 residues. The V and J ends lost 6 bases and 0 bases respectively, with 15 bases between them. Looked up from germline, CDR1 is MNHNS and CDR2 is SASEGT. CDR3 loop: CASSSWGRSSYEQYF. As DNA, the CDR3 is TGTGCCAGCAGCTCTTGGGGAAGAAGCTCCTACGAGCAGTACTTC.

This clonotype was seen repeatedly, ten times or more. The chain joins TRBV12-3 or TRBV12-4 to TRBJ1-2; 12 bases line up with TRBD1. The junction had 3 bases not matched to a gene; V was cut back by 4 bases and J by 6 bases. This CDR3 contains 14 residues. Written as DNA, the CDR3 is TGTGCCAGCAGTTCGGGACAGGGGGCGGATGGCTACACCTTC. Protein product: CASSSGQGADGYTF.

This clonotype was picked up a small number of times. The chain uses TRBV29-1 and TRBJ2-3; D is perhaps TRBD1 (5 bases). Germline V gene data show CDR1 as SQVTM and CDR2 as ANQGSEA. This CDR3 comprises 14 residues. Deletions cut 7 bases from V and 0 bases from J, with 14 bases between. The CDR3 region is CSGGRTTSTDTQYF. The CDR3 DNA reads TGCAGCGGAGGCCGGACAACCAGCACAGATACGCAGTATTTT.

This clonotype was detected only a few times. The V call is TRBV12-3 or TRBV12-4, the J call TRBJ1-4, with 7 bases identical to TRBD1. This CDR3 spans 13 amino acids. V shed 1 base, J shed 8 bases, and the junction held 1 base outside the gene matches. The CDR3 region is CASSLEGAEKLFF. Written as DNA, the CDR3 is TGTGCCAGCAGTTTAGAGGGGGCGGAAAAACTGTTTTTT.